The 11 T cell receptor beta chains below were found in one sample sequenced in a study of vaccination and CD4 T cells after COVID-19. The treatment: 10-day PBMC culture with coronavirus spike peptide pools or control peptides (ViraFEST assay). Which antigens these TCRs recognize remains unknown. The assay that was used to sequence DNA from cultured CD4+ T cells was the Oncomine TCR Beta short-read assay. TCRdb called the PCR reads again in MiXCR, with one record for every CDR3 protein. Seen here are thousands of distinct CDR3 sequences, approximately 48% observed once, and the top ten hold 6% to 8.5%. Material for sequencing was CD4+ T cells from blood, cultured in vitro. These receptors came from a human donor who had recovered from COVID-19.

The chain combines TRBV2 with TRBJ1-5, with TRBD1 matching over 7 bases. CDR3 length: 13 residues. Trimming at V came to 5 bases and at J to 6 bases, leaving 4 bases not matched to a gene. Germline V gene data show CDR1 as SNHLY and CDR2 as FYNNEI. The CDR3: CASSRQGRQPQHF. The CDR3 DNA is TGTGCCAGCAGTAGACAGGGCCGTCAGCCCCAGCATTTT.

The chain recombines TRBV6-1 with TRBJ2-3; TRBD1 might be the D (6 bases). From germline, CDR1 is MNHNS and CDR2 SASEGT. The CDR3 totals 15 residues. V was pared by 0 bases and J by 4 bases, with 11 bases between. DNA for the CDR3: TGTGCCAGCAGTGAAGCTGGCCAGGGGCCAGATACGCAGTATTTT. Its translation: CASSEAGQGPDTQYF.

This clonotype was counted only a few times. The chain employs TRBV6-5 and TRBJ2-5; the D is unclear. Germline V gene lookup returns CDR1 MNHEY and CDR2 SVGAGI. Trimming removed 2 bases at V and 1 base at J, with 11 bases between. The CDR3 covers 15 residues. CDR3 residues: CASSYTRLIQETQYF. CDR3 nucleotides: TGTGCCAGCAGTTACACCAGGTTGATCCAAGAGACCCAGTACTTC.

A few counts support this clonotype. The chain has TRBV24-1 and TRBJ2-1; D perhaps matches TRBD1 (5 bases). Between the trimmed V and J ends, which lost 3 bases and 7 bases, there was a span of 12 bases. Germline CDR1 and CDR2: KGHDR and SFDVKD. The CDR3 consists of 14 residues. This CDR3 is CATSDRGQGNEQFF. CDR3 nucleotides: TGTGCCACCAGTGATCGAGGTCAGGGTAATGAGCAGTTCTTC.

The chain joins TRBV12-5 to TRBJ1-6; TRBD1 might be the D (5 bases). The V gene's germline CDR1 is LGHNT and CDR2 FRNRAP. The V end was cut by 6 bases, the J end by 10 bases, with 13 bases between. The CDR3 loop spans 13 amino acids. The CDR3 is CASGFGGRSPLHF. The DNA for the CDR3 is TGTGCTAGTGGATTCGGGGGAAGATCACCCCTCCACTTT.

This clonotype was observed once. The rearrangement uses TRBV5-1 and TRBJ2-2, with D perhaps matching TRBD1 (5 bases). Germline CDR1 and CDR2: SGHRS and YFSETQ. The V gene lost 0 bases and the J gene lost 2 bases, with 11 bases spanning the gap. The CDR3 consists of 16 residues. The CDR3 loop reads CASSLAMTANTGELFF. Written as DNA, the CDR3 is TGCGCCAGCAGCTTGGCCATGACAGCAAACACCGGGGAGCTGTTTTTT.

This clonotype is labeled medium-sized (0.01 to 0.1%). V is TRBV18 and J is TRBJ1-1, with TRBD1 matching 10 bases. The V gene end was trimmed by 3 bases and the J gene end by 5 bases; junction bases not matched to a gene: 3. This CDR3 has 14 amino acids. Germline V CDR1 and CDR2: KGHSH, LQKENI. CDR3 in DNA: TGTGCCAGCTCACCTCGGACAGGGGGTACTGAAGCTTTCTTT. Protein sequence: CASSPRTGGTEAFF.

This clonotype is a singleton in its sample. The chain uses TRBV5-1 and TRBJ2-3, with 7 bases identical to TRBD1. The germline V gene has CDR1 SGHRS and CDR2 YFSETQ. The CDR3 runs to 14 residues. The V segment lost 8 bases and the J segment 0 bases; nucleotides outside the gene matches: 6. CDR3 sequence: CASTPGQSTDTQYF. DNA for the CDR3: TGCGCCAGTACTCCGGGACAGAGCACAGATACGCAGTATTTT.

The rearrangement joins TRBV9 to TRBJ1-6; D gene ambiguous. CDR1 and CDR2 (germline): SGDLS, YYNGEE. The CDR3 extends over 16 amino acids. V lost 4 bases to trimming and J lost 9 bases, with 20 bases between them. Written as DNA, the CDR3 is TGTGCCAGCAGCTCCAATGGGCGTGGTTGGGGTTCACCCCTCCACTTT. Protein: CASSSNGRGWGSPLHF.

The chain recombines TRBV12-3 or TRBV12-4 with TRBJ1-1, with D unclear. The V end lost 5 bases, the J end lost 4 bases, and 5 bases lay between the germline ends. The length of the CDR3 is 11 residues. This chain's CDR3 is CASSPATEAFF. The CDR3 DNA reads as TGTGCCAGCAGTCCCGCCACTGAAGCTTTCTTT.

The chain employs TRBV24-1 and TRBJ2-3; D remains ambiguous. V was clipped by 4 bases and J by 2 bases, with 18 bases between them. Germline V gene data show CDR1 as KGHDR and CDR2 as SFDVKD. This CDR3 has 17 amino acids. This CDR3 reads CATSDPTAPDDTDTQYF. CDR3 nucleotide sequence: TGTGCCACCAGTGACCCGACGGCCCCGGACGACACAGATACGCAGTATTTT.